This TCR beta chain came from a study of shared clonotypes between healthy human individuals. Comment on this clone: Antigen unknown.

The length of the CDR3 is 12 residues. Germline CDR1 is SEHNR and CDR2 is FQNEAQ (reference sequence). The germline V and J ends were trimmed by 4 bases and 6 bases, with 10 bases remaining between them. Study-wide points: The generation probabilities recorded for non-shared clonotypes fell below those of clonotypes shared by all four donors.

In the naive CD8 group, cells lacked CD45RO and were positively selected for CCR7, so terminally differentiated effector memory CD45RA+ cells were left out. Profiling relied on immunoSEQ multiplex PCR, and the TCRdb table lists in-frame clones only, not all of them. The sample carries roughly 2 million clones, roughly 95% recorded once. Source material: naive CD8+ T cells sorted from blood. This rearrangement joins TRBV7-9 to TRBJ2-7; no clear D. The receptor was isolated from a man aged 18 to 30 in good health. The CDR3, as DNA: TGTGCCAGCAGCTCGTCCCAGGCCGAGCAGTACTTC. Translated: CASSSSQAEQYF.